This TCR beta chain was observed in a study of OX40 agonist ivuxolimab in advanced cancers. This clone is a singleton in its sample. The method was immunoSEQ multiplex PCR; TCRdb's version includes in-frame clones alone and lacks a portion of them. The table records about 83,000 clones, less than 95% of them present only once. Material: CD4+ or CD8+ T cells sorted from blood, obtained in a trial of the OX40 agonist ivuxolimab. This clonotype was sampled from an adult with an advanced solid tumor such as melanoma, head and neck, liver or kidney cancer.

CDR3 sequence (DNA): TGTGCCAGAAGCCACAAGGGACCCACGACGGCCGAGCAGTACTTC. Translating gives CARSHKGPTTAEQYF. The chain combines TRBV5-3 with TRBJ2-7, with D perhaps matching TRBD1 or TRBD2 (5 bases each). TRBV5-3 has ORF status, its function being uncertain. The CDR3 runs to 15 residues. V lost 4 bases, J lost 6 bases, and 20 bases lay in between.